This TCR beta chain was identified during a study of post-analysis software for immune sequencing data. Study-wide results and caveats: Compared with controls, patients had more of five or six TRBV segments, including TRBV5-6, TRBV5-1 and TRBV20-1.

TCR beta libraries were prepared from cDNA with unique molecular identifiers. TCRdb redid the calling of the PCR reads with MiXCR, one entry per CDR3 protein. This table holds about 260,000 distinct CDR3 sequences, 36% found once. This clonotype appeared many times. Its target is unknown. V gave up 0 bases and J gave up 6 bases, with 12 bases separating them. This CDR3 spans 15 amino acids. Germline CDR1 LNHNV, CDR2 YYDKDF (reference sequence). The chain combines TRBV15 with TRBJ1-5; D gene uncertain. The sequencing input was blood. The receptor's source is a girl under 18 with multiple sclerosis. CDR3 DNA sequence: TGTGCCACCAGCAGAGATCGAGGGTTCCCTCAGCCCCAGCATTTT. It yields the protein CATSRDRGFPQPQHF.